The 21 T cell receptor beta chains below were found in one sample sequenced in a study of T cell responses to AZD1222 COVID-19 vaccine. Sequenced by immunoSEQ multiplex PCR; TCRdb stores in-frame clones only, minus some. The data contain under 150,000 clones, about nine tenths of them singletons. The source material was peripheral blood, sampled on day 0 of AZD1222 vaccination. The receptors here all came from an adult in good health.

V and J are TRBV4-1 and TRBJ2-7, with D unclear. CDR3 length: 12 amino acids. V lost 1 base, J lost 6 bases, and 7 bases lay in between. Germline CDR1 MGHRA, CDR2 YSYEKL. Here the CDR3 DNA reads TGCGCCAGCAGCCAAGGGACCGGCGAGCAGTACTTC. Translating it yields CASSQGTGEQYF.

This clone has just one count. The chain has TRBV28 and TRBJ2-7; the D gene is possibly TRBD2 (7 bases). Germline lookup yields CDR1 MDHEN and CDR2 SYDVKM. The CDR3 covers 16 residues. Trimming took 5 bases from V and 5 from J, leaving 22 bases between them. This CDR3 reads CASSLLVGGGSDEQYF. The CDR3 bases are TGTGCCAGCAGTCTCCTCGTGGGAGGGGGATCCGACGAGCAGTACTTC.

This chain connects TRBV5-1 to TRBJ1-2; 7 bases map to TRBD1. The CDR3 extends over 15 amino acids. V lost 5 bases to trimming and J lost 4 bases; unmatched junction nucleotides: 11. Per germline, CDR1 SGHRS and CDR2 YFSETQ. In DNA form, the CDR3 reads TGCGCCAGCAGAATTCTCCAGGGGGTCGGCTATGGCTACACCTTC. This translates into CASRILQGVGYGYTF. The full variable domain, its missing parts supplied by reference TRBV5-1 and TRBJ1-2, is KAGVTQTPRYLIKTRGQQVTLSCSPISGHRSVSWYQQTPGQGLQFLFEYFSETQRNKGNFPGRFSGRQFSNSRSEMNVSTLELGDSALYLCASRILQGVGYGYTFGSGTRLTVV.

The genes are TRBV6-2 or TRBV6-3 and TRBJ2-7, with 8 bases lining up with TRBD2. The CDR3 has 14 amino acids. V trimming: 4 bases; J trimming: 2 bases; junction bases outside the gene matches: 4. Germline CDR1 reads MNHEY; CDR2 reads SVGEGT. The CDR3 region has the DNA TGTGCCAGCAGTTGGAGCGGGAGCGCCTACGAGCAGTACTTC. Protein product: CASSWSGSAYEQYF.

The chain recombines TRBV19 with TRBJ1-5; D call uncertain. The CDR3 is 15 amino acids. Germline CDR1 reads LNHDA; CDR2 reads SQIVND (reference sequence). The V end was cut by 1 base, the J end by 3 bases, with 10 bases between. DNA of the CDR3: TGTGCCAGTAGTATAGGAGGGATCACCAATCAGCCCCAGCATTTT. It codes for CASSIGGITNQPQHF.

The V and J genes are TRBV30 and TRBJ1-2; D unresolved. CDR1 and CDR2 from the germline V gene are GTSNPN and SVGIG (reference sequence). The V and J ends lost 0 bases and 2 bases respectively, with 10 bases between them. This CDR3 has 14 residues. The CDR3 is CAWSVMAGNYGYTF. DNA for the CDR3: TGTGCCTGGAGTGTGATGGCTGGGAACTATGGCTACACCTTC.

The J gene is TRBJ1-3, the V gene TRBV5-1; the D is unclear. Germline V gene sequence: CDR1 SGHRS, CDR2 YFSETQ. Trimming took off 5 bases at V and 0 bases at J, with 9 bases between the two ends. The CDR3 is made up of 14 amino acids. CDR3 sequence (DNA): TGCGCCAGCAGTAACTCACACTCTGGAAACACCATATATTTT. It codes for CASSNSHSGNTIYF.

The chain has TRBV28 and TRBJ1-6, with 10 bases aligning to TRBD1. V gave up 6 bases and J gave up 10 bases; unmatched junction bases: 3. Germline loops: CDR1 MDHEN, CDR2 SYDVKM. This CDR3 comprises 13 residues. As DNA, the CDR3 is TGTGCCAGCAGCGGGACAGGGGAATCACCCCTCCACTTT. This translates into CASSGTGESPLHF.

The chain links TRBV3-1 (or the pseudogene TRBV3-2) to TRBJ1-2; D possibly corresponds to TRBD1 (5 bases). Germline assignment: CDR1 LGHDT and CDR2 YNNKEL (reference sequence). This CDR3 is 14 amino acids long. V lost 0 bases, J lost 7 bases, and 12 bases lay in between. CDR3 nucleotides: TGTGCCAGCAGCCAAGACTCAAGGGGTCCTGGCTACACCTTC. This translates into CASSQDSRGPGYTF.

About this clone itself: This CDR3 is also generated by other DNA sequences in the sample. For the CDR3, the DNA is TGTGCCAGCAGTGAAGGGTACGAGCAGTACTTC. Translation: CASSEGYEQYF. The chain joins TRBV6-1 to TRBJ2-7; D remains unclear. This CDR3 has 11 residues. Germline assignment: CDR1 MNHNS and CDR2 SASEGT. V gave up 1 base and J gave up 4 bases, with 2 bases separating them.

The CDR3 sequence is CASSIEVGSTGYTF. The CDR3 DNA follows: TGTGCCAGTAGTATAGAGGTCGGGAGTACTGGCTACACCTTC. The chain employs TRBV19 and TRBJ1-2; D is unresolved. Germline V gene sequence: CDR1 LNHDA, CDR2 SQIVND (reference sequence). V was pared by 0 bases and J by 7 bases, with 12 bases between. CDR3 size: 14 residues.

The chain recombines TRBV21-1 with TRBJ2-7; the listed D gene, TRBD2, was not tested against the DNA. TRBV21-1 is marked as a pseudogene. The CDR3 sequence is 17 residues long. Here the CDR3 DNA reads TGTGCCAGCAGCAAATGGGGGGCGGGGGGCCCCCTCTACGAGCAGTACTTC. This translates into CASSKWGAGGPLYEQYF.

This chain links TRBV10-2 with TRBJ1-6; maybe TRBD1 (5 bases). Trimming cost V 7 bases and J 8 bases, with 15 bases left between them. The CDR3 is 14 amino acids. Germline V CDR1 and CDR2: WSHSY, SAAADI. CDR3 region: CASISGTAYSPLHF. The CDR3 coding sequence is TGCGCCAGCATCTCGGGGACTGCGTATTCACCCCTCCACTTT.

This chain links TRBV29-1 with TRBJ2-1, with D possibly TRBD2 on 6 matching bases. V was pared by 4 bases and J by 2 bases, with 12 bases between. The germline V gene has CDR1 SQVTM and CDR2 ANQGSEA. The CDR3 length is 14 residues. The CDR3 DNA is TGCAGCGTTGTCGCGGGAAGACCCTACAATGAGCAGTTCTTC. Translating gives CSVVAGRPYNEQFF.

The J gene is TRBJ2-2, the V gene TRBV30, with D possibly TRBD2 on 6 matching bases. This CDR3 has 15 residues. V lost 4 bases and J 5 bases, leaving 17 bases between the germline ends. The germline V gene encodes CDR1 GTSNPN and CDR2 SVGIG (reference sequence). The CDR3 sequence: CAWTVGHAGTGELFF. CDR3 nucleotides: TGTGCCTGGACTGTCGGACATGCGGGAACCGGGGAGCTGTTTTTT.

The chain has TRBV5-1 and TRBJ2-7, with D perhaps matching TRBD1 (5 bases). This CDR3 is built from 14 residues. Germline V gene data show CDR1 as SGHRS and CDR2 as YFSETQ. V lost 0 bases to trimming and J lost 4 bases, with 11 bases between them. The CDR3 DNA follows: TGCGCCAGCAGCTTGGACAGGAAAGCATACGAGCAGTACTTC. It specifies CASSLDRKAYEQYF.

This clone was counted only a few times. The CDR3 nucleotides are TGTGCCAGCAGCTTACAGGCCACTGTCCGCCAGCCCCAGCATTTT. Its protein product is CASSLQATVRQPQHF. This chain joins TRBV5-5 and TRBJ1-5; D is possibly TRBD1 (5 bases). CDR3 length equals 15 residues. Trimming took off 2 bases at V and 7 bases at J, with 16 bases between the two ends. The germline V gene has CDR1 SGHKS and CDR2 YYEKEE (reference sequence).

The J gene is TRBJ2-1, the V gene TRBV28, with D tentatively TRBD1 or TRBD2 (6 bases each). CDR3 length: 15 amino acids. The V gene's germline CDR1 is MDHEN and CDR2 SYDVKM. Deletions cut 7 bases from V and 5 bases from J, with 18 bases between. CDR3 protein: CASTIGGPGHNEQFF. The CDR3 DNA follows: TGTGCCAGCACCATAGGGGGGCCCGGACACAATGAGCAGTTCTTC. The whole variable domain, remainder taken from reference TRBV28 and TRBJ2-1, is DVKVTQSSRYLVKRTGEKVFLECVQDMDHENMFWYRQDPGLGLRLIYFSYDVKMKEKGDIPEGYSVSREKKERFSLILESASTNQTSMYLCASTIGGPGHNEQFFGPGTRLTVL.

The chain is built from TRBV6-2 or TRBV6-3 and TRBJ2-1, with D unresolved. The ends were cut back, 3 bases at V and 6 bases at J, with 3 bases in the middle. Germline CDR1 MNHEY, CDR2 SVGEGT. The CDR3 has 11 amino acids. CDR3 in amino acids: CASSYPNEQFF. The CDR3 DNA is TGTGCCAGCAGTTATCCCAATGAGCAGTTCTTC.

The V gene is TRBV9, the J gene TRBJ2-7, with 12 bases fitting TRBD1. Germline V gene sequence: CDR1 SGDLS, CDR2 YYNGEE. Germline trimming cut 4 bases from V and 5 bases from J; bases unmatched to any gene: 16. The CDR3 covers 18 residues. CDR3 amino acids: CASSHQEGPGTGGDEQYF. Written as DNA, the CDR3 is TGTGCCAGCAGCCACCAGGAGGGACCCGGGACAGGGGGCGACGAGCAGTACTTC. The whole variable domain, remainder taken from reference TRBV9 and TRBJ2-7, is DSGVTQTPKHLITATGQRVTLRCSPRSGDLSVYWYQQSLDQGLQFLIQYYNGEERAKGNILERFSAQQFPDLHSELNLSSLELGDSALYFCASSHQEGPGTGGDEQYFGPGTRLTVT.

This clone came up a few times. This chain connects TRBV19 to TRBJ2-1; D is ambiguous. Trimming took off 1 base at V and 5 bases at J, with 30 bases between the two ends. This CDR3 has 21 residues. Germline-derived CDR1 and CDR2 are LNHDA and SQIVND (reference sequence). The CDR3 DNA reads as TGTGCCAGTAGTATAGGACTTCGTTGGACCCTGGTTGATTCCGTCGACAATGAGCAGTTCTTC. Protein sequence: CASSIGLRWTLVDSVDNEQFF.